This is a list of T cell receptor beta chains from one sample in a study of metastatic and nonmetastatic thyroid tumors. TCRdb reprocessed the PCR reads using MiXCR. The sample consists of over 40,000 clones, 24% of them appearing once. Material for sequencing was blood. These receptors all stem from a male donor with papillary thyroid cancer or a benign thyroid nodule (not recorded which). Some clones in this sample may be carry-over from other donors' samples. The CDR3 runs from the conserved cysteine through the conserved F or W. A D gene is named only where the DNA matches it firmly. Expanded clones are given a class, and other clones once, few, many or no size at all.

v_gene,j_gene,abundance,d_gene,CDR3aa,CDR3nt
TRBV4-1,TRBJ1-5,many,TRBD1,CASSQDKGASSPQPQHF,TGCGCCAGCAGCCAAGATAAGGGGGCCTCCTCCCCCCAGCCCCAGCATTTT
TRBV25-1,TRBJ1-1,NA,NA,CASRGSQNTEAFF,TGTGCCAGCAGGGGGTCACAGAACACTGAAGCTTTCTTT
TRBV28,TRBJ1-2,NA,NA,CASRPTCGGLNYGYTF,TGTGCCAGCCGACCCACTTGTGGTGGCCTCAACTATGGCTACACCTTC
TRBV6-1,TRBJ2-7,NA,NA,CASSETDQNYEQYF,TGTGCCAGCAGTGAAACGGATCAGAACTACGAGCAGTACTTC
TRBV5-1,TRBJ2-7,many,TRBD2,CASADTSASSYEQYF,TGCGCCAGCGCCGACACTAGCGCCAGCTCCTACGAGCAGTACTTC
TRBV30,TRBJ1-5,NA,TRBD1,CAYQGTGLQPQHF,TGTGCCTACCAGGGGACAGGGCTTCAGCCCCAGCATTTT
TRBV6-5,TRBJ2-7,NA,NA,CASIRKQDYYEQYF,TGTGCCAGCATTAGGAAACAGGACTACTACGAGCAGTACTTC
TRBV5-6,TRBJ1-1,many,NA,CASSSGALGNTEAFF,TGTGCCAGCAGCTCCGGGGCCCTGGGGAACACTGAAGCTTTCTTT
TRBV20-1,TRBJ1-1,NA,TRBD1,CSARSGQGAGYENTEAFF,TGCAGTGCTAGAAGTGGACAGGGGGCTGGTTATGAGAACACTGAAGCTTTCTTT
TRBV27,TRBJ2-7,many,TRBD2,CASSSVRLAGGPEQYF,TGTGCCAGCAGTTCTGTCCGTCTAGCGGGAGGACCCGAGCAGTACTTC
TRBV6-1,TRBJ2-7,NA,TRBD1,CASSEGTGGGHEQYF,TGTGCCAGCAGTGAAGGGACAGGGGGTGGCCACGAGCAGTACTTC
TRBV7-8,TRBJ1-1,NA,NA,CASSGVGTEAFF,TGTGCCAGCAGCGGGGTAGGGACTGAAGCTTTCTTT
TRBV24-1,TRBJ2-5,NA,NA,CATSALDSAQETQYF,TGTGCCACCAGTGCCCTCGACTCGGCCCAAGAGACCCAGTACTTC
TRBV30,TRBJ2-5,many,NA,CAWSVSGGTQYF,TGTGCCTGGAGTGTATCCGGAGGGACCCAGTACTTC
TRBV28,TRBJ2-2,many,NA,CASSLRPRGSGELFF,TGTGCCAGCAGTTTGAGGCCAAGAGGTAGCGGGGAGCTGTTTTTT
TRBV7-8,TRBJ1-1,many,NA,CASSLEGTGGRTEAFF,TGTGCCAGCAGCTTAGAGGGGACCGGAGGGCGGACTGAAGCTTTCTTT
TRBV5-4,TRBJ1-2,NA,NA,CASSFWSYGYTF,TGTGCCAGCAGCTTCTGGTCTTATGGCTACACCTTC
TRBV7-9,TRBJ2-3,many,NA,CASSLVGSYTDTQYF,TGTGCCAGCAGCTTAGTAGGCAGCTACACAGATACGCAGTATTTT
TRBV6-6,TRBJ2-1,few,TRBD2,CASSSLGRGGHNEQFF,TGTGCCAGCAGTTCCCTAGGCCGGGGGGGCCACAATGAGCAGTTCTTC
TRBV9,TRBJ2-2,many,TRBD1,CASSADRAGTGELFF,TGTGCCAGCAGCGCGGACAGGGCGGGCACCGGGGAGCTGTTTTTT